The 26 T cell receptor beta chains below were found in one sample sequenced in a study of radiotherapy plus CTLA-4 blockade in lung cancer. The protocol was immunoSEQ multiplex PCR, while the TCRdb copy is restricted to in-frame clones and leaves out a portion. The table shows tens of thousands of clones, with 83% occurring only once. The starting material was peripheral blood, obtained from a patient treated with radiotherapy plus ipilimumab. These receptors originate from a human donor with non-small cell lung cancer who had stable disease on radiotherapy plus ipilimumab.

The V and J genes are TRBV4-1 and TRBJ1-6; D may be TRBD1 (5 bases). The CDR3 extends over 20 amino acids. Between the trimmed V and J ends, which lost 0 bases and 7 bases, there was a span of 25 bases. CDR1 MGHRA and CDR2 YSYEKL come from the germline V gene. CDR3 loop: CASSQELAGGAGIRNSPLHF. CDR3 nucleotides: TGCGCCAGCAGCCAAGAATTGGCCGGGGGAGCAGGGATTAGGAATTCACCCCTCCACTTT.

V and J are TRBV5-1 and TRBJ2-1, with 14 bases fitting TRBD2. The germline V gene encodes CDR1 SGHRS and CDR2 YFSETQ. Trimming cost V 4 bases and J 14 bases; bases outside gene matches: 14. The CDR3 consists of 16 residues. CDR3 residues: CASSPWTSGRTRVEFF. CDR3 nucleotides: TGCGCCAGCAGCCCCTGGACTAGCGGGAGGACGAGGGTCGAGTTCTTC.

This chain joins TRBV27 and TRBJ1-2; 11 nucleotides agree with TRBD1. CDR1 is MNHEY, CDR2 SMNVEV, per germline (reference sequence). With 5 bases clipped from V and 2 bases from J, the junction kept 4 bases outside the gene matches. The CDR3 runs to 15 residues. In nucleotides, the CDR3 is TGTGCCAGCAGTCACCGGGACAGGGGGAACTATGGCTACACCTTC. Encoded protein: CASSHRDRGNYGYTF.

Only one count was recorded for this clone. This rearrangement joins TRBV11-3 to TRBJ1-1; D is undetermined. The CDR3 is 13 amino acids. The V and J ends lost 0 bases and 1 base respectively, with 3 bases between them. CDR1 and CDR2 from the germline V gene are SGHNT and YENEEA. For the CDR3, the DNA is TGTGCCAGCAGCTTAGAGGGGAACACTGAAGCTTTCTTT. Translated, it gives CASSLEGNTEAFF.

The genes are TRBV5-6 and TRBJ1-3; 7 bases agree with TRBD1. V gave up 3 bases and J gave up 0 bases; unmatched junction bases: 6. CDR1 SGHDT and CDR2 YYEEEE come from the germline V gene. There are 16 residues in the CDR3. The CDR3 DNA reads TGTGCCAGCAGCTCAACAGGGGCCTTCTCTGGAAACACCATATATTTT. Protein: CASSSTGAFSGNTIYF.

This clone was seen a single time. The chain has TRBV5-1 and TRBJ1-4, with unresolved D. The CDR3 is 14 amino acids. Germline values: CDR1 SGHRS, CDR2 YFSETQ. Trimming left V 0 bases short and J 2 bases short, with 5 bases between. The CDR3 spells CASSLATTNEKLFF. The CDR3 DNA sequence: TGCGCCAGCAGCTTGGCTACGACTAATGAAAAACTGTTTTTT.

This clone is a singleton in its sample. V and J are TRBV6-1 and TRBJ2-7; 7 nucleotides line up with TRBD1. The CDR3 spans 14 residues. Germline CDR1 and CDR2: MNHNS and SASEGT. V shed 1 base, J shed 4 bases, and the junction held 4 bases outside the gene matches. The CDR3 DNA sequence: TGTGCCAGCAGTGAAGGGGACAGCGAGTACGAGCAGTACTTC. Translation: CASSEGDSEYEQYF.

The chain employs TRBV7-2 and TRBJ2-3, with 16 bases identical to TRBD2. Germline lookup yields CDR1 SGHTA and CDR2 FQGNSA. This CDR3 contains 17 residues. The trim removed 7 bases at V and 8 bases at J, leaving 12 bases unmatched. CDR3 coding DNA: TGTGCCAGCAAATTGGGACTAGCGGGGGGGGCGCGAGGTACGCAGTATTTT. Translated, it gives CASKLGLAGGARGTQYF.

J is TRBJ1-1 and V is TRBV4-2; TRBD1 matches at 9 bases. The V and J ends lost 3 bases and 1 base, in that order; junction bases with no gene match: 3. The germline gives CDR1 LGHNA, CDR2 YNFKEQ. The CDR3 sequence is 15 residues long. CDR3 bases: TGTGCCAGCAGCCAGGCGGGACAGGGGAACACTGAAGCTTTCTTT. Translating it yields CASSQAGQGNTEAFF.

V and J are TRBV27 and TRBJ2-7; 10 bases map to TRBD2. Looked up from germline, CDR1 is MNHEY and CDR2 is SMNVEV (reference sequence). V dropped 6 bases and J dropped 6; count of bases not matched to a gene: 8. The CDR3 runs to 14 residues. The CDR3: CASRESGGAVEQYF. CDR3 DNA sequence: TGTGCCAGCAGGGAGAGCGGGGGGGCTGTCGAGCAGTACTTC.

The chain carries TRBV6-1 and TRBJ2-7; TRBD1 matches at 11 bases. In germline, CDR1 is MNHNS, CDR2 SASEGT. Trimming took 7 bases from V and 4 from J; bases not matched to a gene: 6. The CDR3 sequence is 14 residues long. The CDR3, as DNA: TGTGCCAGCACTACCGGGGACAGGGGGTACGAGCAGTACTTC. This encodes CASTTGDRGYEQYF.

V usage is TRBV28 and J usage is TRBJ1-5; D perhaps matches TRBD1 (6 bases). The CDR3 loop spans 14 amino acids. V dropped 2 bases and J dropped 2 bases, with 7 bases sitting between them. The germline V gene encodes CDR1 MDHEN and CDR2 SYDVKM. CDR3 sequence (DNA): TGTGCCAGCAGTTTAGGGGGCGGCAATCAGCCCCAGCATTTT. Protein product: CASSLGGGNQPQHF.

The rearrangement uses TRBV7-3 and TRBJ2-3; no reliable D call. This CDR3 is built from 13 residues. CDR1 SGHTA and CDR2 FQGTGA come from the germline V gene. V lost 5 bases to trimming and J lost 2 bases, with 8 bases between them. This CDR3 reads CASSEGNTDTQYF. The DNA for the CDR3 is TGTGCCAGCAGCGAAGGAAACACAGATACGCAGTATTTT.

This chain uses TRBV11-2 with TRBJ2-1, with TRBD2 matching over 7 bases. Looked up from germline, CDR1 is SGHAT and CDR2 is FQNNGV. V lost 0 bases, J lost 8 bases, and 7 bases stayed unmatched. The CDR3 runs to 15 residues. Here the CDR3 reads CASSLELARRDEQFF. The CDR3 bases are TGTGCCAGCAGCTTAGAACTAGCGCGGAGGGATGAGCAGTTCTTC. Full variable domain (outside the CDR3, taken from reference TRBV11-2 and TRBJ2-1): EAGVAQSPRYKIIEKRQSVAFWCNPISGHATLYWYQQILGQGPKLLIQFQNNGVVDDSQLPKDRFSAERLKGVDSTLKIQPAKLEDSAVYLCASSLELARRDEQFFGPGTRLTVL.

The chain combines TRBV29-1 with TRBJ1-1; D not resolved. Trimming removed 5 bases at V and 5 bases at J, with 12 bases between. Germline V CDR1 and CDR2: SQVTM, ANQGSEA. CDR3 size: 12 residues. The CDR3 DNA follows: TGCAGCGTTCGTGAGGGTCGGACTGAAGCTTTCTTT. Translating gives CSVREGRTEAFF.

The genes are TRBV10-3 and TRBJ2-3; perhaps TRBD1 as D (6 bases). CDR3 length equals 14 residues. The V and J ends lost 10 bases and 4 bases respectively, with 18 bases between them. Germline assignment: CDR1 ENHRY and CDR2 SYGVKD. The CDR3 DNA is TGTGCCACCTGTAAACTAGAGGGGGCAGATACGCAGTATTTT. As protein: CATCKLEGADTQYF.

The V call is TRBV5-1, the J call TRBJ1-1; 9 bases map to TRBD1. Germline loops: CDR1 SGHRS, CDR2 YFSETQ. With 0 bases clipped from V and 5 bases from J, the junction kept 5 bases outside the gene matches. The CDR3 loop spans 15 amino acids. The CDR3 region is CASSLETGGPTEAFF. The CDR3 DNA reads TGCGCCAGCAGCTTGGAGACAGGGGGGCCTACTGAAGCTTTCTTT. Combining the CDR3 with reference TRBV5-1 and TRBJ1-1 gives the whole variable domain KAGVTQTPRYLIKTRGQQVTLSCSPISGHRSVSWYQQTPGQGLQFLFEYFSETQRNKGNFPGRFSGRQFSNSRSEMNVSTLELGDSALYLCASSLETGGPTEAFFGQGTRLTVV.

This rearrangement joins TRBV10-3 to TRBJ2-7; no reliable D call. V lost 7 bases to trimming and J lost 0 bases, with 7 bases between them. This CDR3 is 12 amino acids long. CDR1 is ENHRY, CDR2 SYGVKD, per germline. CDR3: CAIMGNSYEQYF. CDR3 DNA: TGTGCCATCATGGGGAACTCCTACGAGCAGTACTTC.

The V gene is TRBV7-3, the J gene TRBJ2-7; no definite D call. The CDR3 length is 12 residues. CDR1 SGHTA and CDR2 FQGTGA come from the germline V gene. V shed 4 bases and J shed 6 bases, with 10 bases lying between them. The CDR3: CASSSGGSEQYF. In nucleotides, the CDR3 is TGTGCCAGCAGCTCCGGCGGATCCGAGCAGTACTTC.

The chain has TRBV7-9 and TRBJ1-6; the match to TRBD1 covers 9 bases. Germline V gene sequence: CDR1 SEHNR, CDR2 FQNEAQ (reference sequence). The ends lost 1 base at V and 7 bases at J; junction bases unmatched: 5. This CDR3 has 16 residues. The CDR3 DNA reads TGTGCCAGCAGCTTAGAAACAGGGGGCGGGAATTCACCCCTCCACTTT. This encodes CASSLETGGGNSPLHF.

This sequence joins TRBV30 and TRBJ1-2, with D perhaps TRBD1 (5 bases). The V end lost 3 bases, the J end lost 5 bases, and 13 bases lay between the germline ends. This CDR3 spans 13 amino acids. Germline CDR1 is GTSNPN and CDR2 is SVGIG (reference sequence). CDR3 loop: CAWSPTGGYGYTF. The CDR3, as DNA: TGTGCCTGGAGCCCTACAGGAGGGTATGGCTACACCTTC.

The chain is built from TRBV5-4 and TRBJ1-1, with TRBD1 matching 7 bases. Germline-derived CDR1 and CDR2 are SGHNT and YYREEE (reference sequence). V trimming: 3 bases; J trimming: 5 bases; junction bases outside the gene matches: 7. The CDR3 loop spans 14 amino acids. The CDR3 loop is CASSSRTGPTEAFF. CDR3 bases: TGTGCCAGCAGCTCTCGGACAGGTCCAACTGAAGCTTTCTTT.

This clone was counted once. This chain uses TRBV6-1 with TRBJ2-1, with 10 bases aligning to TRBD1. In germline, CDR1 is MNHNS, CDR2 SASEGT. The CDR3 loop spans 15 amino acids. The junction had 8 bases not matched to a gene; V was cut back by 6 bases and J by 6 bases. The CDR3 region has the DNA TGTGCCAGCAGGTCCGGGACAGGGGCCCCCAATGAGCAGTTCTTC. It is translated as CASRSGTGAPNEQFF.

The V gene is TRBV2, the J gene TRBJ2-7, with 8 bases lining up with TRBD1. Per germline, CDR1 SNHLY and CDR2 FYNNEI. The CDR3 consists of 15 residues. With 6 bases clipped from V and 1 base from J, the junction kept 8 bases outside the gene matches. The CDR3 is CASRDGQGVSYEQYF. CDR3 sequence (DNA): TGTGCCAGCAGGGACGGACAGGGTGTTTCCTACGAGCAGTACTTC.

This chain uses TRBV11-2 with TRBJ2-3, with D perhaps TRBD1 or TRBD2 (7 bases each). V was shortened by 0 bases and J by 3 bases, with 10 bases between the two germline ends. The CDR3 runs 15 residues. The V gene's germline CDR1 is SGHAT and CDR2 FQNNGV. The CDR3 coding sequence is TGTGCCAGCAGCTTAGATCAGGGGGGGACAGATACGCAGTATTTT. Protein sequence: CASSLDQGGTDTQYF.

This sequence joins TRBV10-3 and TRBJ1-1; possibly TRBD1 for D (5 bases). Germline CDR1 ENHRY, CDR2 SYGVKD. V was trimmed by 0 bases and J by 7 bases, leaving 6 bases between them. The CDR3 runs to 12 residues. The chain's CDR3 is CAISESGLEAFF. The CDR3 DNA is TGTGCCATCAGTGAGTCGGGACTTGAAGCTTTCTTT.